The 30 T cell receptor beta chains reported below all come from one sample, sequenced in a study of blood T cell repertoires in COVID-19. The assay was immunoSEQ multiplex PCR, and TCRdb's table has in-frame clones only and misses some. The sample records 70,000 to 95,000 clones, 70% to 90% being singletons. The sample was peripheral blood. The receptors were gathered from a woman in her seventies with active or convalescent COVID-19.

The genes are TRBV28 and TRBJ2-7; the match to TRBD2 covers 14 bases. The CDR3 is 16 residues long. Germline loops: CDR1 MDHEN, CDR2 SYDVKM. V dropped 6 bases and J dropped 5; count of bases not matched to a gene: 9. This CDR3 is CASRLRLAGGFDEQYF. The DNA of the CDR3 is TGTGCCAGCAGGTTAAGACTAGCGGGGGGGTTCGACGAGCAGTACTTC.

The chain employs TRBV18 and TRBJ2-2, with 10 bases matching TRBD1. Germline loops: CDR1 KGHSH, CDR2 LQKENI. V lost 1 base and J lost 3; bases outside the gene matches: 2. This CDR3 has 16 amino acids. The CDR3 bases are TGTGCCAGCTCACCACGGACAGGGGGTTACACCGGGGAGCTGTTTTTT. It yields the protein CASSPRTGGYTGELFF.

V gene TRBV6-5 combines with J gene TRBJ2-7, with TRBD1 identical over 9 bases. CDR3 length equals 16 residues. J was trimmed by 5 bases and V by 1 base; bases with no gene match: 9. CDR1 MNHEY and CDR2 SVGAGI come from the germline V gene. The chain's CDR3 is CASSYWGGTGLNEQYF. Here the CDR3 DNA reads TGTGCCAGCAGTTACTGGGGCGGGACAGGGCTCAACGAGCAGTACTTC.

This clone was seen a handful of times. The chain recombines TRBV21-1 with TRBJ2-7; TRBD1 is taken as the D call from the table, unchecked against the DNA. TRBV21-1 is a listed pseudogene. CDR3 size: 12 residues. The CDR3 is CASRMTGVEQYF. The CDR3 DNA follows: TGTGCCAGCAGAATGACAGGGGTTGAGCAGTACTTC.

The V and J genes are TRBV3-1 (or the pseudogene TRBV3-2) and TRBJ1-1; D uncertain. Trimming took 4 bases from V and 0 from J, leaving 6 bases between them. Germline values: CDR1 LGHDT, CDR2 YNNKEL (reference sequence). The CDR3 spans 13 residues. The CDR3 DNA is TGTGCCAGCAGCCCAAAAATGAACACTGAAGCTTTCTTT. Encoded protein: CASSPKMNTEAFF.

The chain links TRBV5-1 to TRBJ2-1; 12 bases map to TRBD1. The CDR3 runs to 20 residues. Trimming took 2 bases from V and 8 from J; bases not matched to a gene: 20. From germline, CDR1 is SGHRS and CDR2 YFSETQ. In nucleotides, the CDR3 is TGCGCCAGCAGCTTAATACCGGGACAGGGGGCCTTGGGTTTAAGCGATGAGCAGTTCTTC. Amino acid sequence: CASSLIPGQGALGLSDEQFF.

As regards this clone: An end of the junction differs from the germline gene, which may be a read error. The chain links TRBV10-3 to TRBJ1-2; 11 nucleotides agree with TRBD1. From germline, CDR1 is ENHRY and CDR2 SYGVKD. CDR3 length: 14 residues. CDR3 sequence: CTISGQGALSGYTF. DNA of the CDR3: TGTACCATCAGTGGACAGGGGGCGCTTAGTGGCTACACCTTC.

The chain carries TRBV7-2 and TRBJ1-4; 11 bases are a match to TRBD1. The CDR3 consists of 15 residues. After removal of 5 bases from V and 8 bases from J, the junction contained 7 bases not matched to a gene. In germline, CDR1 is SGHTA, CDR2 FQGNSA. In DNA, the CDR3 is TGTGCCAGCAGCACAAGGACAGGGGGCAACGAAAAACTGTTTTTT. It encodes CASSTRTGGNEKLFF.

This chain connects TRBV6-2 or TRBV6-3 to TRBJ1-5; TRBD1 agrees at 9 bases. Germline trimming cut 6 bases from V and 3 bases from J; bases unmatched to any gene: 9. Germline values: CDR1 MNHEY, CDR2 SVGEGT. This CDR3 comprises 16 residues. CDR3 region: CASSPNRGLPNQPQHF. The CDR3 DNA sequence: TGTGCCAGCAGCCCCAACAGGGGGCTCCCCAATCAGCCCCAGCATTTT.

V usage is TRBV19 and J usage is TRBJ1-6; TRBD1 matches at 7 bases. This CDR3 region has 15 residues. V was pared by 6 bases and J by 3 bases, with 5 bases of the junction left unmatched. Germline CDR1 reads LNHDA; CDR2 reads SQIVND (reference sequence). CDR3 residues: CASSRGTVYNSPLHF. The CDR3 nucleotides read TGTGCCAGTAGCCGAGGGACAGTCTATAATTCACCCCTCCACTTT.

The gene calls are TRBV2 and TRBJ1-6; D is perhaps TRBD1 (5 bases). Trimming pared 6 bases from V and 7 bases from J, leaving 13 bases between. The CDR3 covers 14 residues. CDR1 and CDR2 from the germline V gene are SNHLY and FYNNEI. The chain's CDR3 is CASSRREGNSPLHF. DNA for the CDR3: TGTGCCAGCAGCCGCAGGGAAGGGAATTCACCCCTCCACTTT.

This clone was counted a single time. This sequence joins TRBV29-1 and TRBJ2-2; D remains ambiguous. V was cut by 7 bases and J by 2 bases, with 14 bases left in between. This CDR3 region has 14 residues. CDR1 and CDR2 (germline): SQVTM, ANQGSEA. This chain's CDR3 is CSAVTESNTGELFF. The DNA of the CDR3 is TGCAGCGCCGTAACAGAATCTAACACCGGGGAGCTGTTTTTT.

This sequence joins TRBV6-5 and TRBJ1-1; TRBD1 might be the D (6 bases). V was shortened by 6 bases and J by 0 bases, with 11 bases between the two germline ends. This CDR3 region has 14 residues. The germline V gene has CDR1 MNHEY and CDR2 SVGAGI. In nucleotides, the CDR3 is TGTGCCAGCAGAGCCGGGACACTGAACACTGAAGCTTTCTTT. It specifies CASRAGTLNTEAFF.

This clone was detected only a few times. This sequence joins TRBV6-2 or TRBV6-3 and TRBJ1-5; 7 bases line up with TRBD1. V gave up 5 bases and J gave up 6 bases; unmatched junction bases: 10. Germline CDR1 reads MNHEY; CDR2 reads SVGEGT. CDR3 length: 15 residues. The CDR3 DNA sequence: TGTGCCAGCAGTCAATTTACAGGGGCAAGTCAGCCCCAGCATTTT. Amino acid sequence: CASSQFTGASQPQHF.

This chain joins TRBV28 and TRBJ1-4; 7 nucleotides line up with TRBD1. The germline gives CDR1 MDHEN, CDR2 SYDVKM. Trimming cost V 8 bases and J 0 bases; bases outside gene matches: 12. This CDR3 is built from 17 residues. The CDR3 spells CASGTPGQHATNEKLFF. Written as DNA, the CDR3 is TGTGCCAGCGGAACCCCGGGACAGCATGCAACTAATGAAAAACTGTTTTTT.

The J gene is TRBJ2-2, the V gene TRBV6-2 or TRBV6-3; 10 bases are a match to TRBD1. V shed 5 bases, J shed 5 bases, and the junction held 8 bases outside the gene matches. The CDR3 consists of 16 residues. Per germline, CDR1 MNHEY and CDR2 SVGEGT. CDR3 sequence (DNA): TGTGCCAGCAGTCAAAGACAGGGGGCGCTAACCGGGGAGCTGTTTTTT. It translates to CASSQRQGALTGELFF.

The chain employs TRBV19 and TRBJ2-2; TRBD2 matches 11 bases. The J segment lost 1 base and the V segment lost 4 bases, leaving 5 bases of the junction unmatched. The CDR3 extends over 17 amino acids. Germline CDR1 and CDR2: LNHDA and SQIVND (reference sequence). The CDR3 protein is CASSTVLAGVNTGELFF. CDR3 coding DNA: TGTGCCAGTAGTACCGTACTAGCGGGGGTGAACACCGGGGAGCTGTTTTTT.

V and J are TRBV13 and TRBJ1-5; 7 bases map to TRBD1. The J segment lost 2 bases and the V segment lost 0 bases, leaving 13 bases of the junction unmatched. Looked up from germline, CDR1 is PRHDT and CDR2 is FYEKMQ (reference sequence). CDR3 length: 19 amino acids. CDR3 coding DNA: TGTGCCAGCAGCTTAGGGGTAGGGGGCTCGTTTAGGCGCAATCAGCCCCAGCATTTT. Encoded protein: CASSLGVGGSFRRNQPQHF.

The chain is built from TRBV15 and TRBJ2-5, with D maybe TRBD2 (5 bases). The ends were cut back, 0 bases at V and 2 bases at J, with 16 bases in the middle. Germline V lookup: CDR1 LNHNV, CDR2 YYDKDF (reference sequence). The CDR3 runs 17 residues. The CDR3 reads CATSRDPPSLGQETQYF. In nucleotides, the CDR3 is TGTGCCACCAGCAGAGATCCGCCTAGCTTAGGTCAAGAGACCCAGTACTTC.

The chain carries TRBV3-1 (or the pseudogene TRBV3-2) and TRBJ1-1; D call uncertain. The CDR3 consists of 15 residues. V was cut by 1 base and J by 1 base, with 10 bases left in between. Germline assignment: CDR1 LGHDT and CDR2 YNNKEL (reference sequence). DNA for the CDR3: TGTGCCAGCAGCCAAGCGCCGCTATCGAACACTGAAGCTTTCTTT. This sequence encodes CASSQAPLSNTEAFF.

This clone has a handful of counts. The chain uses TRBV4-3 and TRBJ1-3; 7 bases fit TRBD1. Trimming cost V 1 base and J 0 bases; bases outside gene matches: 6. Germline CDR1 LGHNA, CDR2 YSLEER. This CDR3 spans 17 amino acids. This CDR3 is CASSQGDSTISGNTIYF. CDR3 sequence (DNA): TGCGCCAGCAGCCAAGGGGACAGCACAATCTCTGGAAACACCATATATTTT.

The chain employs TRBV9 and TRBJ1-1, with D maybe TRBD1 (6 bases). Trimming shortened V by 0 bases and J by 4 bases, and 16 bases separated the two germline ends. CDR1 and CDR2 from the germline V gene are SGDLS and YYNGEE. The CDR3 spans 16 residues. The CDR3 here is CASSVGAGADSTEAFF. The CDR3 DNA reads TGTGCCAGCAGCGTAGGCGCGGGGGCGGACAGCACTGAAGCTTTCTTT.

The chain has TRBV5-1 and TRBJ1-2, with 12 bases matching TRBD1. CDR3 size: 14 residues. V shed 8 bases and J 6 bases; nucleotides not matched to a gene: 8. Germline V gene lookup returns CDR1 SGHRS and CDR2 YFSETQ. CDR3: CASTPGQGAHGYTF. CDR3 DNA: TGCGCCAGTACTCCGGGACAGGGGGCGCATGGCTACACCTTC.

This sequence joins TRBV20-1 and TRBJ1-2; D is unresolved. The V gene lost 5 bases and the J gene lost 11 bases, with 12 bases spanning the gap. Germline V lookup: CDR1 DFQATT, CDR2 SNEGSKA (reference sequence). CDR3 length equals 10 residues. CDR3 DNA: TGCAGTGCTTCTGGTCAGGTTTACACCTTC. Its protein product is CSASGQVYTF.

V is TRBV6-2 or TRBV6-3 and J is TRBJ1-3; TRBD1 matches at 7 bases. V lost 2 bases and J lost 2; bases outside the gene matches: 6. Germline CDR1 is MNHEY and CDR2 is SVGEGT. The CDR3 is 16 amino acids. CDR3 in amino acids: CASSYDREPTGNTIYF. As DNA, the CDR3 is TGTGCCAGCAGTTACGACAGGGAACCCACTGGAAACACCATATATTTT.

The chain recombines TRBV11-2 with TRBJ2-3, with D perhaps TRBD2 (5 bases). From germline, CDR1 is SGHAT and CDR2 FQNNGV. V dropped 5 bases and J dropped 3 bases, with 15 bases sitting between them. The CDR3 spans 15 residues. Here the CDR3 reads CASSPRRLQTDTQYF. CDR3 in DNA: TGTGCCAGCAGCCCTAGGAGACTACAGACAGATACGCAGTATTTT.

This chain links TRBV7-2 with TRBJ2-7; possible D gene TRBD2, 6 bases. V dropped 1 base and J dropped 3 bases, with 10 bases sitting between them. This CDR3 contains 14 residues. The germline V gene has CDR1 SGHTA and CDR2 FQGNSA. The CDR3 region is CASSLVAANYEQYF. CDR3 nucleotide sequence: TGTGCCAGCAGCTTAGTAGCGGCTAACTACGAGCAGTACTTC.

The J gene is TRBJ2-7, the V gene TRBV5-1; possibly TRBD2 for D (7 bases). The CDR3 covers 13 residues. V dropped 3 bases and J dropped 7 bases, with 14 bases sitting between them. Germline-derived CDR1 and CDR2 are SGHRS and YFSETQ. The CDR3 spells CASSYIGGREQYF. The DNA for the CDR3 is TGCGCCAGCAGCTATATCGGGGGGCGTGAGCAGTACTTC.

This clone was recorded a few times. The CDR3, as DNA: TGTGCCAGCAGCCCCACAGGTGCGAACACTGAAGCTTTCTTT. Its protein is CASSPTGANTEAFF. The chain uses TRBV9 and TRBJ1-1; possible D gene TRBD1, 5 bases. The CDR3 extends over 14 amino acids. Trimming pared 4 bases from V and 1 base from J, leaving 11 bases between. Germline V lookup: CDR1 SGDLS, CDR2 YYNGEE.

For the CDR3, the DNA is TGTGCCAGCAGTGATGAGACCGGGGGGGGGATAGAGCAGTTCTTC. It encodes CASSDETGGGIEQFF. The chain couples TRBV25-1 to TRBJ2-1; 8 bases agree with TRBD2. The junction had 11 bases not matched to a gene; V was cut back by 3 bases and J by 10 bases. CDR1 and CDR2 (germline): MGHDK, SYGVNS. The CDR3 covers 15 residues. Full variable domain (remainder filled in from reference TRBV25-1 and TRBJ2-1): EADIYQTPRYLVIGTGKKITLECSQTMGHDKMYWYQQDPGMELHLIHYSYGVNSTEKGDLSSESTVSRIRTEHFPLTLESARPSHTSQYLCASSDETGGGIEQFFGPGTRLTVL.